This is a list of T cell receptor beta chains from one sample in a study of beta chain features in type 1 diabetes. The repertoire was sequenced with immunoSEQ multiplex PCR; TCRdb's copy has only in-frame clones and lacks some. Among under 350,000 clones listed, 8% were seen once. The sample was central memory CD4+ T cells from blood. The receptors here all came from a woman between 18 and 29 years old in good health. CDR3s include the opening cysteine and the closing phenylalanine or tryptophan. A D gene is named only where the DNA matches it firmly. Clone sizes are given selectively: once, few, many, or a class where the clone is expanded.

CAWTIGAGTYNEQFF | TGTGCCTGGACCATCGGGGCGGGGACCTACAATGAGCAGTTCTTC | - | TRBJ2-1 | TRBV30 | few
CATSRETTGFSEQFF | TGTGCCACCAGCAGAGAGACTACGGGGTTCAGTGAGCAGTTCTTC | - | TRBJ2-1 | TRBV15 | many
CASSRSIQGANTGELFF | TGCGCCAGCAGCCGATCAATACAGGGAGCGAACACCGGGGAGCTGTTTTTT | - | TRBJ2-2 | TRBV4-3 | -
CASSVAPSSSGANVLTF | TGTGCCAGCAGCGTAGCCCCATCCAGCTCTGGGGCCAACGTCCTGACTTTC | - | TRBJ2-6 | TRBV9 | few
CASSFGGRAYEQYF | TGTGCCAGCAGCTTTGGCGGGAGGGCCTACGAGCAGTACTTC | TRBD2 | TRBJ2-7 | TRBV5-4 | -
CASSLSAWGSEQFF | TGTGCCAGCAGCTTAAGTGCTTGGGGGAGTGAGCAGTTCTTC | - | TRBJ2-1 | TRBV7-9 | few
CASSSTKTGSLAKNIQYF | TGTGCCAGCAGCTCAACCAAGACAGGGTCCTTGGCCAAAAACATTCAGTACTTC | TRBD1 | TRBJ2-4 | TRBV7-9 | -
CASSLGTAGQETQYF | TGCGCCAGCAGCTTGGGGACAGCTGGCCAAGAGACCCAGTACTTC | - | TRBJ2-5 | TRBV5-1 | few
CASSQITGGDTGELFF | TGTGCCAGCAGCCAAATCACAGGGGGCGACACCGGGGAGCTGTTTTTT | TRBD1 | TRBJ2-2 | TRBV14 | -
CASSLDRLGGKGSTDTQYF | TGTGCCAGCAGCTTAGATCGTCTCGGGGGAAAGGGTAGCACAGATACGCAGTATTTT | - | TRBJ2-3 | TRBV11-3 | many
CASSYSGGKADTQYF | TGTGCCAGCAGTTACTCGGGCGGGAAAGCAGATACGCAGTATTTT | - | TRBJ2-3 | TRBV6-5 | -